These 22 T cell receptor beta chains were sequenced from one sample in a study of blood T cell repertoires in COVID-19. The data were produced by immunoSEQ multiplex PCR, yet TCRdb's version contains in-frame clones alone and is incomplete. The profile shows under 200,000 clones, 75% to 85% of them singletons. Material for sequencing was peripheral blood. The source is a human donor in a cohort sampled during active COVID-19.

In this sample, this clone turned up a few times. The chain joins TRBV7-3 to TRBJ2-7; TRBD2 matches at 10 bases. The CDR3 totals 14 residues. The trim removed 5 bases at V and 6 bases at J, leaving 7 bases unmatched. The germline gives CDR1 SGHTA, CDR2 FQGTGA. In DNA form, the CDR3 reads TGTGCCAGCAGCCAGGGTCTAGCGGGAGCCGAGCAGTACTTC. It translates to CASSQGLAGAEQYF.

The genes are TRBV5-1 and TRBJ2-2; TRBD1 is a possible D gene (6 bases). V dropped 4 bases and J dropped 4 bases, with 26 bases sitting between them. The germline V gene encodes CDR1 SGHRS and CDR2 YFSETQ. The CDR3 consists of 19 residues. This CDR3 reads CASSPPSLQGSRVTGELFF. In nucleotides, the CDR3 is TGCGCCAGCAGCCCACCCTCCTTACAGGGAAGTCGGGTCACCGGGGAGCTGTTTTTT.

The V call is TRBV18, the J call TRBJ2-7; D possibly corresponds to TRBD1 (5 bases). V was cut by 6 bases and J by 2 bases, with 14 bases left in between. The CDR3 is made up of 14 amino acids. Per the germline V gene, CDR1 is KGHSH and CDR2 is LQKENI. The CDR3 loop reads CASSPLDTTYEQYF. The CDR3 bases are TGTGCCAGCTCCCCATTGGACACCACCTACGAGCAGTACTTC.

CDR3 sequence: CASKGQAANYGYTF. In nucleotides, the CDR3 is TGTGCCAGCAAAGGACAGGCGGCTAACTATGGCTACACCTTC. The chain carries TRBV2 and TRBJ1-2; TRBD1 agrees at 7 bases. Germline V gives CDR1 SNHLY, CDR2 FYNNEI. V lost 7 bases, J lost 0 bases, and 5 bases stayed unmatched. The length of the CDR3 is 14 residues.

This chain connects TRBV29-1 to TRBJ1-5; weak D call: TRBD1 (5 bases). Germline V gives CDR1 SQVTM, CDR2 ANQGSEA. The CDR3 consists of 14 residues. Trimming took 0 bases from V and 11 from J, leaving 17 bases between them. CDR3 sequence (DNA): TGCAGCGTTGAAGATACGGGGGGACCTGGGGCCCAGCATTTT. This translates into CSVEDTGGPGAQHF.

This chain's CDR3 is CATSEGGNTGELFF. In DNA, the CDR3 is TGTGCCACCAGTGAGGGGGGAAACACCGGGGAGCTGTTTTTT. V gene TRBV24-1 combines with J gene TRBJ2-2; maybe TRBD2 (6 bases). Per the germline V gene, CDR1 is KGHDR and CDR2 is SFDVKD. The CDR3 is 14 residues long. V lost 4 bases to trimming and J lost 2 bases, with 7 bases between them.

The chain joins TRBV3-1 (or the pseudogene TRBV3-2) to TRBJ2-7, with 9 bases lining up with TRBD1. Germline lookup yields CDR1 LGHDT and CDR2 YNNKEL (reference sequence). There are 14 residues in the CDR3. The ends lost 3 bases at V and 1 base at J; junction bases unmatched: 1. The CDR3 DNA reads TGTGCCAGCAGCCACGGGACAGGGTCCTACGAGCAGTACTTC. Residues: CASSHGTGSYEQYF.

The rearrangement joins TRBV25-1 to TRBJ1-5; 7 bases fit TRBD1. J was trimmed by 5 bases and V by 1 base; bases with no gene match: 8. Per germline, CDR1 MGHDK and CDR2 SYGVNS. The CDR3 covers 16 residues. Here the CDR3 reads CASSESGKGAYQPQHF. CDR3 DNA: TGTGCCAGCAGTGAATCTGGAAAGGGGGCCTATCAGCCCCAGCATTTT.

The chain recombines TRBV7-2 with TRBJ2-7; TRBD2 matches at 8 bases. Germline V CDR1 and CDR2: SGHTA, FQGNSA. The CDR3 extends over 15 amino acids. The V and J ends lost 5 bases and 0 bases, in that order; junction bases with no gene match: 6. This CDR3 reads CASSAQSGSSYEQYF. For the CDR3, the DNA is TGTGCCAGCAGCGCTCAAAGCGGGAGCTCCTACGAGCAGTACTTC.

The rearrangement links TRBV27 to TRBJ2-7; D is possibly TRBD2 (5 bases). Germline CDR1 is MNHEY and CDR2 is SMNVEV (reference sequence). V lost 2 bases to trimming and J lost 4 bases, with 12 bases between them. The CDR3 is made up of 14 amino acids. The CDR3 sequence: CASSLDGLVYEQYF. The CDR3 region has the DNA TGTGCCAGCAGTTTAGACGGACTTGTGTACGAGCAGTACTTC.

The rearrangement links TRBV7-2 to TRBJ2-6; D is possibly TRBD1 (5 bases). The germline V and J ends were trimmed by 5 bases and 1 base, with 9 bases remaining between them. Germline-derived CDR1 and CDR2 are SGHTA and FQGNSA. The CDR3 has 15 amino acids. CDR3: CASSLTDSGANVLTF. The CDR3, as DNA: TGTGCCAGCAGCCTGACAGATTCTGGGGCCAACGTCCTGACTTTC. Drawing the rest from reference TRBV7-2 and TRBJ2-6, the complete variable domain is GAGVSQSPSNKVTEKGKDVELRCDPISGHTALYWYRQSLGQGLEFLIYFQGNSAPDKSGLPSDRFSAERTGGSVSTLTIQRTQQEDSAVYLCASSLTDSGANVLTFGAGSRLTVL.

V is TRBV4-1 and J is TRBJ2-7; 7 bases map to TRBD1. This CDR3 region has 13 residues. In germline, CDR1 is MGHRA, CDR2 YSYEKL. The J segment lost 5 bases and the V segment lost 2 bases, leaving 3 bases of the junction unmatched. This CDR3 reads CASSQPGTDEQYF. CDR3 coding DNA: TGCGCCAGCAGCCAACCCGGGACAGACGAGCAGTACTTC.

The chain carries TRBV7-2 and TRBJ2-5; 11 bases are shared with TRBD2. Germline CDR1 and CDR2: SGHTA and FQGNSA. V gave up 2 bases and J gave up 0 bases; unmatched junction bases: 11. There are 19 residues in the CDR3. CDR3 bases: TGTGCCAGCAGCTTACAGGCTAGCGGGAGGTCGGGGTACCAAGAGACCCAGTACTTC. It is translated as CASSLQASGRSGYQETQYF.

The chain recombines TRBV29-1 with TRBJ1-1; possible D gene TRBD1, 6 bases. The length of the CDR3 is 14 residues. Germline CDR1 and CDR2: SQVTM and ANQGSEA. The ends were cut back, 0 bases at V and 4 bases at J, with 12 bases in the middle. CDR3 sequence: CSVEDLGAVTEAFF. For the CDR3, the DNA is TGCAGCGTTGAAGATCTGGGGGCTGTCACTGAAGCTTTCTTT. Together with reference TRBV29-1 and TRBJ1-1, the CDR3 gives the full variable domain: SAVISQKPSRDICQRGTSLTIQCQVDSQVTMMFWYRQQPGQSLTLIATANQGSEATYESGFVIDKFPISRPNLTFSTLTVSNMSPEDSSIYLCSVEDLGAVTEAFFGQGTRLTVV.

This rearrangement joins TRBV1 to TRBJ1-4; TRBD1 was called by the table and not checked on the DNA. TRBV1 is shown as a pseudogene. This CDR3 contains 15 residues. Here the CDR3 reads CTSSHFQGEGEKLFF. The DNA of the CDR3 is TGCACCAGCAGCCATTTCCAGGGGGAAGGTGAAAAACTGTTTTTT.

The chain is built from TRBV24-1 and TRBJ2-1; 8 nucleotides align to TRBD2. This CDR3 has 17 amino acids. V shed 1 base and J 0 bases; nucleotides not matched to a gene: 4. Per the germline V gene, CDR1 is KGHDR and CDR2 is SFDVKD. As DNA, the CDR3 is TGTGCCACCAGTGATTTCTCCAGCGGGAGCTCCTACAATGAGCAGTTCTTC. Protein product: CATSDFSSGSSYNEQFF.

The CDR3 DNA reads TGTGCTTCCGGTCTAGCGGGAGGGCCCGAGCAGTACTTC. It codes for CASGLAGGPEQYF. The gene calls are TRBV12-3 or TRBV12-4 and TRBJ2-7; 12 bases align to TRBD2. The CDR3 has 13 amino acids.

The J gene is TRBJ2-7, the V gene TRBV5-6; no firm D call. V gave up 2 bases and J gave up 2 bases, with 17 bases separating them. The germline V gene encodes CDR1 SGHDT and CDR2 YYEEEE. The length of the CDR3 is 16 residues. CDR3 residues: CASSFSTAGWTYEQYF. DNA for the CDR3: TGTGCCAGCAGCTTTTCGACGGCAGGTTGGACCTACGAGCAGTACTTC.

The genes are TRBV12-5 and TRBJ1-5; D might be TRBD1 (5 bases). The CDR3 extends over 14 amino acids. V lost 6 bases and J 7 bases, leaving 16 bases between the germline ends. CDR1 LGHNT and CDR2 FRNRAP come from the germline V gene. CDR3 loop: CASGTSRTYQPQHF. CDR3 nucleotides: TGTGCTAGTGGCACCTCCAGGACATACCAGCCCCAGCATTTT.

The V gene is TRBV9, the J gene TRBJ2-5; TRBD1 is a possible D gene (6 bases). CDR1 and CDR2 from the germline V gene are SGDLS and YYNGEE. Trimming removed 0 bases from V and 4 bases from J, with 13 bases in between. CDR3 length equals 15 residues. This CDR3 reads CASSVDWGLGETQYF. The CDR3 nucleotides read TGTGCCAGCAGCGTAGATTGGGGGCTGGGAGAGACCCAGTACTTC.

The gene calls are TRBV29-1 and TRBJ2-7; 7 nucleotides line up with TRBD1. V dropped 7 bases and J dropped 0; count of bases not matched to a gene: 6. The CDR3 consists of 13 residues. CDR1 is SQVTM and CDR2 is ANQGSEA in the germline V gene. The CDR3 coding sequence is TGCAGCGGCGACAGGGAATCCTCCTACGAGCAGTACTTC. This gives the protein CSGDRESSYEQYF.

Points on this clone: This sample also contains other DNA sequences that code for the same CDR3. The J gene is TRBJ1-4, the V gene TRBV5-4, with 8 bases that match TRBD1. With V trimmed by 4 bases and J by 4 bases, 6 bases remained unmatched. Germline loops: CDR1 SGHNT, CDR2 YYREEE (reference sequence). CDR3 length: 15 amino acids. In DNA, the CDR3 is TGTGCCAGCAGCCTTCGACAGGGGAATAATGAAAAACTGTTTTTT. Translating it yields CASSLRQGNNEKLFF. Combining the CDR3 with reference TRBV5-4 and TRBJ1-4 gives the whole variable domain ETGVTQSPTHLIKTRGQQVTLRCSSQSGHNTVSWYQQALGQGPQFIFQYYREEENGRGNFPPRFSGLQFPNYSSELNVNALELDDSALYLCASSLRQGNNEKLFFGSGTQLSVL.